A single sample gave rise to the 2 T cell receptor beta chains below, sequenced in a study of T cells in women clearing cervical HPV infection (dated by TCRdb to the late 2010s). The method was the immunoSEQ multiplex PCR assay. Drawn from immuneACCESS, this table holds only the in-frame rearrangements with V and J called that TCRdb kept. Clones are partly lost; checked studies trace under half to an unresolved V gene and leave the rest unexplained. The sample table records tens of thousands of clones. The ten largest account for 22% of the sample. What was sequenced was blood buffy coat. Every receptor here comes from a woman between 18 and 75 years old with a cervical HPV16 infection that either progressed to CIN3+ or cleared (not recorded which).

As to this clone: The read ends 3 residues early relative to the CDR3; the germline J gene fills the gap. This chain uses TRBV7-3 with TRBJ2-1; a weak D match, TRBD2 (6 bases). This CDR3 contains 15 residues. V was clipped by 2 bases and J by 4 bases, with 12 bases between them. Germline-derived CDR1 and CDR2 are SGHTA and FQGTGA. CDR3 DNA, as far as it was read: TGTGCCAGCAGCTTATCGGACGCGGGGTACAATGAG. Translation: CASSLSDAGYNE. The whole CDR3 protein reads CASSLSDAGYNEQFF.

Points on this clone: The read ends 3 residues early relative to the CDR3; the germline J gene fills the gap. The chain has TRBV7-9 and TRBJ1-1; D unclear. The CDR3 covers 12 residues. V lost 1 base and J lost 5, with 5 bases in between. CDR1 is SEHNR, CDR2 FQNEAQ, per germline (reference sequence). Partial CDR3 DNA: TGTGCCAGCAGCTTAGATTCAACTGAA. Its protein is CASSLDSTE. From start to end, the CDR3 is CASSLDSTEAFF.